This TCR beta chain came from a study of T cell responses to AZD1222 COVID-19 vaccine. At the level of the study: Whether given at about 4 or about 12 weeks, second doses were pooled.

With respect to this clone: Its antigen is unidentified.

There are 14 residues in the CDR3. The germline CDR1 and CDR2 sequences are MNHEY and SMNVEV (reference sequence). The V end lost 6 bases, the J end lost 7 bases, and 16 bases lay between the germline ends. Findings of the study overall: Unmutated variant regions are reportedly targeted by nearly half of spike-specific TCRs. White British people made up most donors, females outnumbered males, and clonal diversity was possibly underestimated. Spike-specific TCR repertoires showed rising breadth and depth after two AZD1222 doses.

Clones were read by immunoSEQ multiplex PCR, and TCRdb kept only the in-frame ones, dropping some. The sample carries 150,000 or so clones, approximately 90% recorded once. The material sequenced was peripheral blood, taken on day 0 of AZD1222 vaccination. The rearrangement links TRBV27 to TRBJ1-5; TRBD1 might be the D (6 bases). The receptor comes from an adult in good health. This CDR3 reads CASRKGQERQPQHF. The CDR3 nucleotides read TGTGCCAGCAGGAAGGGACAAGAGAGACAGCCCCAGCATTTT.